This T cell receptor beta chain was profiled in a study of T cells in Graves' hyperthyroidism and ophthalmopathy. TCR beta CDR3 sequences were amplified from RNA transcripts. Researchers ran a first-round RT-PCR on the TCR CDR3 using the HTBI primer set. One entry per CDR3 protein results from TCRdb running MiXCR on the multiplex PCR reads. The table includes some 300,000 distinct CDR3 sequences, approximately 16% detected once. The CDR3 contains 14 residues. V lost 1 base and J 11 bases, leaving 14 bases between the germline ends. Germline V gives CDR1 KGHSH, CDR2 LQKENI. This clonotype was recorded at least ten times.

V gene TRBV18 combines with J gene TRBJ2-2; perhaps TRBD1 as D (5 bases). The sequence derives from a young man with Graves' hyperthyroidism. Material for sequencing was blood. CDR3 protein: CASSPRIQGRELFF. The CDR3 nucleotides read TGTGCCAGCTCACCACGCATCCAGGGTAGAGAGCTGTTTTTT. Filled out from reference TRBV18 and TRBJ2-2, the complete variable domain reads NAGVMQNPRHLVRRRGQEARLRCSPMKGHSHVYWYRQLPEEGLKFMVYLQKENIIDESGMPKERFSAEFPKEGPSILRIQQVVRGDSAAYFCASSPRIQGRELFFGEGSRLTVL.